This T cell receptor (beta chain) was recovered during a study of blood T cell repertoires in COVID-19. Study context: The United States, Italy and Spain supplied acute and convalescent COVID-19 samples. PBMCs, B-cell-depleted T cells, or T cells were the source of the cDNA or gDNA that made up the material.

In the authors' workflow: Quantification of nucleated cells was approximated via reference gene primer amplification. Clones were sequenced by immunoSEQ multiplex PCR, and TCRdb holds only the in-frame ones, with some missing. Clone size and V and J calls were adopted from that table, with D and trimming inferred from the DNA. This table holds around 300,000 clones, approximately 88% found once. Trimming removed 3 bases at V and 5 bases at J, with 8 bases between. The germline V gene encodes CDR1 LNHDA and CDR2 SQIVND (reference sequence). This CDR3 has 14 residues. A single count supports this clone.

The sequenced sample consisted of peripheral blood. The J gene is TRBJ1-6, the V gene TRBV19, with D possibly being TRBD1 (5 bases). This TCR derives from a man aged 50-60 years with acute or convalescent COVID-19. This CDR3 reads CASSIGADNSPLHF. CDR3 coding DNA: TGTGCCAGTAGTATTGGGGCAGATAATTCACCCCTCCACTTT.